This T cell receptor (beta chain) was recovered during a study of blood T cell repertoires in COVID-19. From germline, CDR1 is PRHDT and CDR2 FYEKMQ (reference sequence). The CDR3 sequence is 15 residues long. The junction had 9 bases not matched to a gene; V was cut back by 3 bases and J by 10 bases. The method was immunoSEQ multiplex PCR; TCRdb's version includes in-frame clones alone and lacks a portion of them. The table has 120,000 to 150,000 clones, roughly 89% seen once. This TCR was recovered from a woman aged 45-59 years with active or convalescent COVID-19. The source material was peripheral blood. The chain couples TRBV13 to TRBJ2-1, with 10 bases that match TRBD2. The CDR3 region is CASSFKASGREEQFF. CDR3 coding DNA: TGTGCCAGCAGCTTTAAGGCTAGCGGGAGAGAAGAGCAGTTCTTC.